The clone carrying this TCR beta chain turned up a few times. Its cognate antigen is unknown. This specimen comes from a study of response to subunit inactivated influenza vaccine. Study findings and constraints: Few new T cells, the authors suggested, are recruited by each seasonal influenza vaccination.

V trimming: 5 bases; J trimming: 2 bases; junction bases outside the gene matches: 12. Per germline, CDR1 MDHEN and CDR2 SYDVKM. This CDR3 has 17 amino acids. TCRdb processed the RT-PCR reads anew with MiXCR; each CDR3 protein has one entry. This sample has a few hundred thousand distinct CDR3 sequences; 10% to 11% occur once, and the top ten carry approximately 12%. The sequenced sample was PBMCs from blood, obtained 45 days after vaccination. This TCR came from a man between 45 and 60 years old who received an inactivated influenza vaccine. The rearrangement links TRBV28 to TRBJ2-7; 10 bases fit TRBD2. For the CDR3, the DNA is TGTGCCAGCAGTAAGCCGACTAGCGGGCGTATCGCCTACGAGCAGTACTTC. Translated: CASSKPTSGRIAYEQYF.